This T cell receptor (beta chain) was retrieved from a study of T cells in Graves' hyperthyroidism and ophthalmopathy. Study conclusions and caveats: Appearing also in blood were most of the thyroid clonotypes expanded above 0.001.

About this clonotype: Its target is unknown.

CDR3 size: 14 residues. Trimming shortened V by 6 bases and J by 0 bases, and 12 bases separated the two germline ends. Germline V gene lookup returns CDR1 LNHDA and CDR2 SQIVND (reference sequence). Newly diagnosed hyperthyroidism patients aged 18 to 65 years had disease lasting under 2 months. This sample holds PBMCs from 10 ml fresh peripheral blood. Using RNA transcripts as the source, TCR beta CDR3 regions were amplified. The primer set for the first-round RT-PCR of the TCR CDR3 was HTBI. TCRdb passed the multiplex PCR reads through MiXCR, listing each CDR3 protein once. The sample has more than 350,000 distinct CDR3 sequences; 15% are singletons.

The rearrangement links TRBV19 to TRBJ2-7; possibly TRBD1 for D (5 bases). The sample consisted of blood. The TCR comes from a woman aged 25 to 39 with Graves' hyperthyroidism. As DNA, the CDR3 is TGTGCCAGTAGCTACGACAGAGTCTCCTACGAGCAGTACTTC. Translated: CASSYDRVSYEQYF.